The 3 T cell receptor beta chains reported below all come from one sample, sequenced in a study of chemoradiotherapy in HPV16-positive cancers (dated by TCRdb to 2022 to 2024). Library preparation was by the immunoSEQ multiplex PCR assay. In TCRdb, the immuneACCESS table is reduced to in-frame sequences with V and J assigned. These tables do not hold every clone; where another copy was compared, an unresolved V gene accounts for under half, and the others remain unexplained. This sample is represented by about 7,000 clones; roughly 79% of them were singletons. The leading ten clones occupy roughly 4% of the sample. The material was obtained from a patient who underwent chemoradiotherapy. All receptors derive from a human donor with HPV-associated anogenital cancer.

This clone appeared a single time. The V call is TRBV19, the J call TRBJ1-5; the D gene is possibly TRBD1 (6 bases). The CDR3 is 14 amino acids. V dropped 3 bases and J dropped 7 bases, with 13 bases sitting between them. The germline V gene encodes CDR1 LNHDA and CDR2 SQIVND (reference sequence). CDR3 amino acids: CASSIRDKTQPQHF. The DNA of the CDR3 is TGTGCCAGTAGTATCAGGGACAAAACACAGCCCCAGCATTTT.

A single count supports this clone. V is TRBV5-1 and J is TRBJ2-7; no reliable D call. Trimming cost V 6 bases and J 1 base, with 11 bases left between them. The CDR3 runs 13 residues. Germline V gene lookup returns CDR1 SGHRS and CDR2 YFSETQ. In DNA, the CDR3 is TGCGCCAGCACTCGCGGAGCTTCCTACGAGCAGTACTTC. This sequence encodes CASTRGASYEQYF.

The chain carries TRBV30 and TRBJ2-2; no clear D. Deletions cut 4 bases from V and 1 base from J, with 7 bases between. In germline, CDR1 is GTSNPN, CDR2 SVGIG (reference sequence). The CDR3 has 13 residues. The DNA of the CDR3 is TGTGCCTGGAACAACGGGAACACCGGGGAGCTGTTTTTT. Translated, it gives CAWNNGNTGELFF.